Each of the 8 T cell receptor beta chains below was sequenced from the same sample in a study of T cells after yellow fever vaccination. One entry per CDR3 protein results from TCRdb running MiXCR on the 5' RACE reads. The sample holds about 58,000 distinct CDR3 sequences, 5.5% to 6% seen once. The sequenced sample was PBMCs, either bulk or a sorted T-cell subset (CD4+, CD8+, memory, or dextramer-sorted; not recorded which), obtained on the day of the yellow fever booster vaccination. These receptors originate from a young man who received the YFV17D yellow fever vaccine.

This clonotype was seen only a few times. This chain joins TRBV7-2 and TRBJ2-4; D is perhaps TRBD1 or TRBD2 (5 bases each). There are 17 residues in the CDR3. CDR1 SGHTA and CDR2 FQGNSA come from the germline V gene. Between the trimmed V and J ends, which lost 5 bases and 0 bases, there was a span of 17 bases. CDR3 region: CASSLNQGELAKNIQYF. CDR3 DNA sequence: TGTGCCAGCAGCCTAAACCAGGGAGAACTAGCCAAAAACATTCAGTACTTC.

This clonotype appeared many times. The chain joins TRBV4-1 to TRBJ2-2, with D perhaps TRBD2 (6 bases). The V and J ends lost 5 bases and 0 bases respectively, with 19 bases between them. Germline V gene lookup returns CDR1 MGHRA and CDR2 YSYEKL. The CDR3 extends over 18 amino acids. The CDR3 nucleotides read TGCGCCAGCAGCTCGGGTCAAGGTAGCGGTACGAACACCGGGGAGCTGTTTTTT. Translating it yields CASSSGQGSGTNTGELFF.

A few counts support this clonotype. V is TRBV6-2 or TRBV6-3 and J is TRBJ2-1, with D maybe TRBD2 (6 bases). Germline V gene lookup returns CDR1 MNHEY and CDR2 SVGEGT. The CDR3 runs to 12 residues. Trimming pared 4 bases from V and 5 bases from J, leaving 6 bases between. The CDR3 loop is CASSWGDNEQFF. The CDR3 DNA follows: TGTGCCAGCAGTTGGGGGGACAATGAGCAGTTCTTC.

This clonotype was observed at least ten times. This chain connects TRBV7-9 to TRBJ2-1; 13 positions match TRBD2. In germline, CDR1 is SEHNR, CDR2 FQNEAQ (reference sequence). The CDR3 loop spans 18 amino acids. Trimming took 0 bases from V and 8 from J; bases not matched to a gene: 10. The CDR3 protein is CASSLAILAGGPSDEQFF. The CDR3 DNA reads as TGTGCCAGCAGCTTAGCGATACTAGCGGGGGGGCCTTCGGATGAGCAGTTCTTC.

This clonotype came up many times. The chain carries TRBV6-5 and TRBJ2-3; no clear D gene. Trimming stripped 5 bases from V and 5 bases from J, with 8 bases between. The CDR3 has 12 residues. Germline V lookup: CDR1 MNHEY, CDR2 SVGAGI. The chain's CDR3 is CASSPRRDTQYF. CDR3 bases: TGTGCCAGCAGTCCCCGGCGAGATACGCAGTATTTT.

The V gene is TRBV2, the J gene TRBJ2-3, with 9 positions matching TRBD2. Per germline, CDR1 SNHLY and CDR2 FYNNEI. The V and J ends lost 2 bases and 2 bases, in that order; junction bases with no gene match: 5. This CDR3 region has 16 residues. CDR3: CASSEYSGGITDTQYF. Here the CDR3 DNA reads TGTGCCAGCAGTGAATATAGCGGGGGTATCACAGATACGCAGTATTTT.

This clonotype was counted only a few times. The rearrangement joins TRBV7-9 to TRBJ2-7; 9 positions agree with TRBD1. V trimming: 5 bases; J trimming: 6 bases; junction bases outside the gene matches: 8. The germline CDR1 and CDR2 sequences are SEHNR and FQNEAQ (reference sequence). This CDR3 region has 14 residues. CDR3 amino acids: CASSTGTGLREQYF. CDR3 sequence (DNA): TGTGCCAGCAGCACGGGGACAGGGCTTCGCGAGCAGTACTTC.

This clonotype has at least ten counts. The chain has TRBV6-2 or TRBV6-3 and TRBJ2-3, with 7 positions matching TRBD2. The CDR3 consists of 16 residues. J gave up 0 bases and V 2 bases, and 5 bases lay outside the gene matches. The germline gives CDR1 MNHEY, CDR2 SVGEGT. CDR3 amino acids: CASSYPPAGSTDTQYF. The CDR3 bases are TGTGCCAGCAGTTACCCCCCAGCGGGGAGCACAGATACGCAGTATTTT.